Following are 30 T cell receptor beta chains from one sample sequenced in a study of T cells in Graves' hyperthyroidism and ophthalmopathy. It was RNA transcripts that yielded the amplified TCR beta CDR3 regions. TCR CDR3 underwent first-round RT-PCR with the HTBI primer set. TCRdb processed the multiplex PCR reads anew with MiXCR; each CDR3 protein has one entry. This sample yields under 800,000 distinct CDR3 sequences, of which roughly 15% are seen a single time; roughly 10% belongs to the top ten. Sequencing used blood. Every receptor here comes from a woman in her late teens or twenties with Graves' hyperthyroidism.

Ten or more counts support this clonotype. J is TRBJ2-7 and V is TRBV28, with 12 bases matching TRBD2. Trimming took 6 bases from V and 0 from J; bases not matched to a gene: 3. Germline V gene lookup returns CDR1 MDHEN and CDR2 SYDVKM. The CDR3 loop spans 15 amino acids. This CDR3 is CASSSLAGGSYEQYF. The CDR3, as DNA: TGTGCCAGCAGCTCACTAGCGGGAGGCTCCTACGAGCAGTACTTC.

This clonotype was recorded many times. The chain links TRBV11-2 to TRBJ2-3; 8 nucleotides line up with TRBD1. The CDR3 has 15 amino acids. Looked up from germline, CDR1 is SGHAT and CDR2 is FQNNGV. The junction had 8 bases not matched to a gene; V was cut back by 5 bases and J by 4 bases. The CDR3 DNA reads TGTGCCAGCAGCCACGGACAGGGAGGATCAGATACGCAGTATTTT. Residues: CASSHGQGGSDTQYF.

Regarding this clonotype: Possible read error: a much larger clone is one base away. The CDR3: CASSFHRDRAEQYF. The DNA of the CDR3 is TGTGCCAGCAGCTTTCACAGAGACAGAGCCGAGCAGTACTTC. The chain recombines TRBV7-8 with TRBJ2-7, with D possibly matching TRBD1 (5 bases). Germline CDR1 reads SGHVS; CDR2 reads FQNEAQ. Between the trimmed V and J ends, which lost 3 bases and 6 bases, there was a span of 15 bases. CDR3 length: 14 amino acids.

The V gene is TRBV20-1, the J gene TRBJ1-3; D call uncertain. Per germline, CDR1 DFQATT and CDR2 SNEGSKA (reference sequence). The ends were cut back, 2 bases at V and 0 bases at J, with 23 bases in the middle. There are 19 residues in the CDR3. The CDR3 bases are TGCAGTGCTAGACTCCCAACGAGTAGAAAAGGATCCTCTGGAAACACCATATATTTT. Encoded protein: CSARLPTSRKGSSGNTIYF.

This clonotype has a count of ten or more. V gene TRBV7-2 combines with J gene TRBJ2-7, with TRBD2 identical over 9 bases. J was trimmed by 3 bases and V by 0 bases; bases with no gene match: 12. Per the germline V gene, CDR1 is SGHTA and CDR2 is FQGNSA. The length of the CDR3 is 18 residues. CDR3 nucleotides: TGTGCCAGCAGCTTAGCGCGGGGTAGCGGGAGATCGGGCTACGAGCAGTACTTC. Protein product: CASSLARGSGRSGYEQYF.

This clonotype has only a few counts. This chain joins TRBV5-8 and TRBJ1-2; D is undetermined. The germline V and J ends were trimmed by 4 bases and 2 bases, with 6 bases remaining between them. The length of the CDR3 is 12 residues. The germline CDR1 and CDR2 sequences are SGHTS and YDEGEE. For the CDR3, the DNA is TGTGCCAGCAGCCATGAAAACTATGGCTACACCTTC. It codes for CASSHENYGYTF.

There are many counts of this clonotype. V is TRBV12-3 or TRBV12-4 and J is TRBJ2-5, with 14 bases matching TRBD2. V shed 5 bases and J 0 bases; nucleotides not matched to a gene: 11. The CDR3 covers 19 residues. CDR3 sequence: CASSGPGLAGEWDQETQYF. The CDR3 DNA reads TGTGCCAGCAGTGGGCCGGGACTAGCGGGAGAATGGGACCAAGAGACCCAGTACTTC.

This clonotype appeared many times. The chain carries TRBV28 and TRBJ2-3, with D uncertain. Per germline, CDR1 MDHEN and CDR2 SYDVKM. Trimming removed 6 bases at V and 5 bases at J, with 9 bases between. This CDR3 comprises 12 residues. CDR3 coding DNA: TGTGCCAGCAGATCAATCCAAGATACGCAGTATTTT. This translates into CASRSIQDTQYF.

Ten or more counts support this clonotype. This chain uses TRBV12-3 or TRBV12-4 with TRBJ1-2; 7 positions agree with TRBD1. This CDR3 comprises 13 residues. Trimming at V came to 6 bases and at J to 7 bases, leaving 8 bases not matched to a gene. The DNA of the CDR3 is TGTGCCAGCAGGTCGACAGGGTCGGGTGGCTACACCTTC. This gives the protein CASRSTGSGGYTF.

The chain has TRBV19 and TRBJ2-1, with 10 bases identical to TRBD1. Germline CDR1 and CDR2: LNHDA and SQIVND (reference sequence). The CDR3 spans 15 residues. The junction had 9 bases not matched to a gene; V was cut back by 5 bases and J by 8 bases. CDR3 sequence: CASSRDRGHRYEQFF. The DNA for the CDR3 is TGTGCCAGTAGTCGGGACAGGGGCCATCGGTATGAGCAGTTCTTC.

This clonotype was seen at least ten times. The chain recombines TRBV7-2 with TRBJ2-5; 7 positions match TRBD1. CDR3 length: 15 amino acids. The V gene's germline CDR1 is SGHTA and CDR2 FQGNSA. Unmatched junction bases numbered 9, after V lost 4 bases and J lost 4 bases. CDR3 bases: TGTGCCAGCAGCTCCTACAGGGGTCGGGGAGAGACCCAGTACTTC. This codes for CASSSYRGRGETQYF.

The genes are TRBV10-1 and TRBJ2-3; D is ambiguous. CDR1 is WNHNN, CDR2 SYGVQD, per germline (reference sequence). V lost 3 bases to trimming and J lost 4 bases, with 14 bases between them. This CDR3 has 15 residues. Written as DNA, the CDR3 is TGCGCCAGCAGTGACTCGGGCTCAGCCTCAGATACGCAGTATTTT. This codes for CASSDSGSASDTQYF.

This clonotype has at least ten counts. The chain employs TRBV12-3 or TRBV12-4 and TRBJ2-2; TRBD2 might be the D (6 bases). This CDR3 region has 16 residues. V dropped 3 bases and J dropped 1 base, with 12 bases sitting between them. This chain's CDR3 is CASSFLAGRNTGELFF. CDR3 in DNA: TGTGCCAGCAGTTTCCTCGCGGGAAGGAACACCGGGGAGCTGTTTTTT.

This clonotype was seen at least ten times. The chain carries TRBV6-1 and TRBJ2-5; D is undetermined. The CDR3 has 13 amino acids. V was clipped by 6 bases and J by 0 bases, with 8 bases between them. Germline values: CDR1 MNHNS, CDR2 SASEGT. The CDR3 is CASRRSYQETQYF. The CDR3 bases are TGTGCCAGCAGACGGTCGTACCAAGAGACCCAGTACTTC.

This clonotype was seen at least ten times. This chain links TRBV29-1 with TRBJ2-1, with TRBD2 matching 7 bases. Germline-derived CDR1 and CDR2 are SQVTM and ANQGSEA. The CDR3 has 18 amino acids. V was clipped by 1 base and J by 5 bases; unmatched bases: 17. As DNA, the CDR3 is TGCAGCGTTGAAGGTTTATTCGGGGGAGGGCCTTACCACAATGAGCAGTTCTTC. This sequence encodes CSVEGLFGGGPYHNEQFF.

The table lists this clonotype with many counts. V usage is TRBV6-2 or TRBV6-3 and J usage is TRBJ2-1, with D possibly being TRBD2 (6 bases). Germline CDR1 and CDR2: MNHEY and SVGEGT. The CDR3 extends over 15 amino acids. Trimming removed 5 bases at V and 2 bases at J, with 13 bases between. The CDR3 here is CASSRPREPYNEQFF. CDR3 in DNA: TGTGCCAGCAGTAGGCCCCGGGAGCCCTACAATGAGCAGTTCTTC.

This clonotype was observed a handful of times. Written as DNA, the CDR3 is TGTGCCACCAGTGATTTCGGTAGAGGTCTAGACTACAATGAGCAGTTCTTC. Amino acids: CATSDFGRGLDYNEQFF. This sequence joins TRBV24-1 and TRBJ2-1; D gene uncertain. V gave up 1 base and J gave up 3 bases, with 15 bases separating them. CDR1 and CDR2 (germline): KGHDR, SFDVKD. The CDR3 length is 17 residues.

This sequence joins TRBV7-3 and TRBJ2-1; 8 nucleotides match TRBD2. J was trimmed by 1 base and V by 5 bases; bases with no gene match: 10. This CDR3 is built from 17 residues. Germline V gene sequence: CDR1 SGHTA, CDR2 FQGTGA. The CDR3 loop is CASSPQLAEISYNEQFF. In DNA, the CDR3 is TGTGCCAGCAGCCCGCAACTAGCGGAGATTTCCTACAATGAGCAGTTCTTC.

At least ten counts were recorded for this clonotype. The chain carries TRBV5-1 and TRBJ1-5; D gene unclear. The ends were cut back, 4 bases at V and 4 bases at J, with 3 bases in the middle. The CDR3 is made up of 11 amino acids. Germline CDR1 SGHRS, CDR2 YFSETQ. The CDR3 spells CASSRNQPQHF. CDR3 nucleotides: TGCGCCAGCAGCAGAAATCAGCCCCAGCATTTT.

This clonotype was recorded at least ten times. V and J are TRBV20-1 and TRBJ2-5; TRBD1 is a possible D gene (6 bases). Between the trimmed V and J ends, which lost 6 bases and 2 bases, there was a span of 19 bases. The CDR3 consists of 15 residues. Germline V gene sequence: CDR1 DFQATT, CDR2 SNEGSKA (reference sequence). The DNA for the CDR3 is TGCAGTGCCGGAGCAGGGGTGGGATGGCAAGAGACCCAGTACTTC. It specifies CSAGAGVGWQETQYF.

In its sample, this clonotype was seen many times. The chain couples TRBV13 to TRBJ2-7; the match to TRBD2 covers 8 bases. Germline V gene sequence: CDR1 PRHDT, CDR2 FYEKMQ (reference sequence). This CDR3 has 15 residues. V lost 3 bases to trimming and J lost 3 bases; unmatched junction nucleotides: 7. The CDR3 protein is CASSFFTGGIYEQYF. In nucleotides, the CDR3 is TGTGCCAGCAGCTTTTTTACGGGGGGGATCTACGAGCAGTACTTC.

Ten or more counts support this clonotype. This chain uses TRBV10-1 with TRBJ2-7; TRBD1 agrees at 7 bases. Germline CDR1 is WNHNN and CDR2 is SYGVQD (reference sequence). CDR3 length equals 15 residues. V was clipped by 0 bases and J by 5 bases; unmatched bases: 7. CDR3 sequence reads: CASSESRRGFHEQYF. CDR3 coding DNA: TGCGCCAGCAGTGAGTCCCGCAGGGGGTTCCACGAGCAGTACTTC.

This clonotype was detected a few times. The CDR3 sequence: CASSLLLGSEQYF. The CDR3 DNA reads TGTGCCAGCAGCTTATTGTTAGGGTCCGAGCAGTACTTC. V and J are TRBV7-9 and TRBJ2-7; D is undetermined. This CDR3 is 13 amino acids long. Germline V gives CDR1 SEHNR, CDR2 FQNEAQ (reference sequence). Deletions cut 2 bases from V and 6 bases from J, with 11 bases between.

The V call is TRBV29-1, the J call TRBJ1-2; unclear D gene. Germline V gene sequence: CDR1 SQVTM, CDR2 ANQGSEA. CDR3 length: 13 residues. With 7 bases removed from V and 4 bases from J, the gap between germline ends came to 16 bases. The CDR3 sequence: CSAIDSSFYGYTF. For the CDR3, the DNA is TGCAGCGCCATCGATTCAAGCTTCTATGGCTACACCTTC.

This clonotype was counted at least ten times. The CDR3 loop is CASRTGGGNTEAFF. The CDR3 bases are TGTGCCAGCAGAACAGGGGGCGGGAACACTGAAGCTTTCTTT. The chain links TRBV19 to TRBJ1-1; TRBD1 aligns across 9 bases. Unmatched junction bases numbered 6, after V lost 9 bases and J lost 1 base. This CDR3 spans 14 amino acids. Germline CDR1 and CDR2: LNHDA and SQIVND (reference sequence).

In this sample, this clonotype turned up a few times. The chain carries TRBV27 and TRBJ2-4, with a weak D call TRBD1 (6 bases). The germline V gene has CDR1 MNHEY and CDR2 SMNVEV (reference sequence). V gave up 6 bases and J gave up 2 bases, with 14 bases separating them. The CDR3 covers 15 residues. The CDR3 loop is CASRPRQATKNIQYF. The CDR3 nucleotides are TGTGCCAGCAGGCCAAGACAGGCTACCAAAAACATTCAGTACTTC.

The chain has TRBV5-8 and TRBJ2-3, with D perhaps TRBD1 (6 bases). The CDR3 totals 13 residues. Trimming cost V 4 bases and J 4 bases, with 10 bases left between them. Per germline, CDR1 SGHTS and CDR2 YDEGEE. For the CDR3, the DNA is TGTGCCAGCAGCGTAAACAGGGCAGATACGCAGTATTTT. Residues: CASSVNRADTQYF.

This clonotype was seen at least ten times. The rearrangement uses TRBV30 and TRBJ2-7, with 9 bases aligning to TRBD1. The V segment lost 4 bases and the J segment 3 bases; nucleotides outside the gene matches: 10. The CDR3 covers 15 residues. Germline CDR1 is GTSNPN and CDR2 is SVGIG (reference sequence). CDR3: CAWTTRTGEFYEQYF. The CDR3 DNA sequence: TGTGCCTGGACTACTCGGACAGGGGAGTTCTACGAGCAGTACTTC.

In this sample, this clonotype turned up many times. This chain connects TRBV12-3 or TRBV12-4 to TRBJ1-6; D remains unclear. The ends were cut back, 7 bases at V and 0 bases at J, with 16 bases in the middle. This CDR3 is 17 amino acids long. CDR3 sequence reads: CASTLGYESSYNSPLHF. CDR3 DNA: TGTGCCAGCACCCTAGGCTACGAGAGCTCCTATAATTCACCCCTCCACTTT.

In its sample, this clonotype was seen many times. The chain employs TRBV12-3 or TRBV12-4 and TRBJ2-5; no reliable D call. This CDR3 has 14 residues. Trimming took off 4 bases at V and 2 bases at J, with 11 bases between the two ends. The CDR3 loop reads CASSSWATQETQYF. The CDR3 nucleotides read TGTGCCAGCAGTTCATGGGCTACACAAGAGACCCAGTACTTC.